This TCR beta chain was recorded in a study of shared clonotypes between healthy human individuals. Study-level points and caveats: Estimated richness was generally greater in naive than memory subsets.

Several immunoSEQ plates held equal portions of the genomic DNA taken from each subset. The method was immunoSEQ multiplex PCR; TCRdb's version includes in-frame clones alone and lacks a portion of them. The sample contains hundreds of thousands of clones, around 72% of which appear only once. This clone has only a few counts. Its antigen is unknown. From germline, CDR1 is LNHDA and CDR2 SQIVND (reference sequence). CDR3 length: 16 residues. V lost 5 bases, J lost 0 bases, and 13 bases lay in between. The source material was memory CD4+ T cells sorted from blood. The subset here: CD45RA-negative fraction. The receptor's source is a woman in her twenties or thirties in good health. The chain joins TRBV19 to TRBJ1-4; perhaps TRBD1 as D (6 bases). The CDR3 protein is CASSSRTVATNEKLFF. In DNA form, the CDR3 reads TGTGCCAGTAGTTCGAGGACAGTCGCAACTAATGAAAAACTGTTTTTT.